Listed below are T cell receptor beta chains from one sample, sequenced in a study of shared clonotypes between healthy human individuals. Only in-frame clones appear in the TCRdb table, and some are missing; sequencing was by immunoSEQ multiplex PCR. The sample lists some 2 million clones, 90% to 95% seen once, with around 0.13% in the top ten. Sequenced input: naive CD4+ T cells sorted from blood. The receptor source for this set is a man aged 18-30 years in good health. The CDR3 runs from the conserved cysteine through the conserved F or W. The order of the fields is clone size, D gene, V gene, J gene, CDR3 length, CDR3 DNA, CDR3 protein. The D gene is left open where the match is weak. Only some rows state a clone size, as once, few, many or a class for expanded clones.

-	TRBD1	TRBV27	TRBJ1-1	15	TGTGCCAGCAGAGAGACAGGGATCTTAAACACTGAAGCTTTCTTT	CASRETGILNTEAFF
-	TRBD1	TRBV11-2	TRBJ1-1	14	TGTGCCAGCAGCTCAACGACAGGGCGCACTGAAGCTTTCTTT	CASSSTTGRTEAFF
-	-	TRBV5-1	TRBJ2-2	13	TGCGCCAGCAGACCAGAGCCCACCGGGGAGCTGTTTTTT	CASRPEPTGELFF
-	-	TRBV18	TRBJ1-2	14	TGTGCCAGCTCACCAGATCAGCGGGGGCATGGCTACACCTTC	CASSPDQRGHGYTF
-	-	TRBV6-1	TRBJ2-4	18	TGTGCCAGCAGTGAAGAAGAGGGAGGATTGGTAGCCAAAAACATTCAGTACTTC	CASSEEEGGLVAKNIQYF
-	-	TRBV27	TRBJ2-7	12	TGTGCCAGCAGTTCTCGATCCTACGAGCAGTACTTC	CASSSRSYEQYF
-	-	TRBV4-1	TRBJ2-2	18	TGCGCCAGCAGCCGTGTGGGAACGTCAGGATGGGAGCCCGGGGAGCTGTTTTTT	CASSRVGTSGWEPGELFF
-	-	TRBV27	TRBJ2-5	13	TGTGCCAGCAGTTCCTGGCCCGGGGAGACCCAGTACTTC	CASSSWPGETQYF
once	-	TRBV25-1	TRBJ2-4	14	TGTGCCAGCAGTCCCCAGGGGACCAAAAACATTCAGTACTTC	CASSPQGTKNIQYF
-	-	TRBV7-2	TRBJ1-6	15	TGTGCCAGCAGCTTAGTAAATAGGGGCAATTCACCCCTCCACTTT	CASSLVNRGNSPLHF
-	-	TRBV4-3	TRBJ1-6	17	TGCGCCAGCAGCCAAGGGTTAGGGAGCTCCTATAATTCACCCCTCCACTTT	CASSQGLGSSYNSPLHF
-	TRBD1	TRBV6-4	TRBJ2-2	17	TGTGCCAGCAGTTGGTCCGGGACAGGCTGGTGCACCGGGGAGCTGTTTTTT	CASSWSGTGWCTGELFF
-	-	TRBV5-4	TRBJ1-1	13	TGTGCCAGCAGCTTGTACCCCGTATCTGAAGCTTTCTTT	CASSLYPVSEAFF
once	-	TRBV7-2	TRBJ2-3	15	TGTGCCAGCAGCCCCCCTTTGGGGCCTGGGGATACGCAGTATTTT	CASSPPLGPGDTQYF
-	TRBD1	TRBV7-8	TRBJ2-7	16	TGTGCCAGCAGCTTAGTACGGGGGACAGGGGCTGGCGAGCAGTACTTC	CASSLVRGTGAGEQYF
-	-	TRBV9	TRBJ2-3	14	TGTGCCAGCAGCCCGGGCCCGGAGACAGATACGCAGTATTTT	CASSPGPETDTQYF
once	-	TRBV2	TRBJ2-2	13	TGTGCCAGCAGTGTTGAGAACACCGGGGAGCTGTTTTTT	CASSVENTGELFF
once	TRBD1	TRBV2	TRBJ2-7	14	TGTGCCAGCCCCCCGGGACAGGGTTCGTACGAGCAGTACTTC	CASPPGQGSYEQYF
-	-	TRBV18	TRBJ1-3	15	TGTGCCAGCTCCCCACGGGGGCGGTCTGGAAACACCATATATTTT	CASSPRGRSGNTIYF
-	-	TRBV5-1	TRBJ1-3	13	TGCGCCAGCAGCGTGGGGCCTGGTTACACCATATATTTT	CASSVGPGYTIYF
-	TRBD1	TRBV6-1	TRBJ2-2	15	TGTGCCAGCAAGGTTATAGTGACAGGGACCGGGGAGCTGTTTTTT	CASKVIVTGTGELFF
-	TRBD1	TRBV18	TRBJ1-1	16	TGTGCCAGCTCTCCGGGACAGGCACTCGGGAACACTGAAGCTTTCTTT	CASSPGQALGNTEAFF
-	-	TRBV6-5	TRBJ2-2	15	TGTGCCAGCAGTTACTCGAAGACGGGCACCGGGGAGCTGTTTTTT	CASSYSKTGTGELFF
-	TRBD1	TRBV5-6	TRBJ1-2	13	TGTGCCAGCAGAGTTACAGGGGGCTATGGCTACACCTTC	CASRVTGGYGYTF
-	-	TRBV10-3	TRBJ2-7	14	TGTGCCACCTCGTCCTCGACAGGTCGCTACGAGCAGTACTTC	CATSSSTGRYEQYF
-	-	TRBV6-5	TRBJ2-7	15	TGTGCCAGCAGTTACAGGGCCGCCGGAGGCTACGAGCAGTACTTC	CASSYRAAGGYEQYF
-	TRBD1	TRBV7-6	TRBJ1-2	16	TGTGCCAGCAGCTTAGCCGCCATGGGGACAGGGTACGGCTACACCTTC	CASSLAAMGTGYGYTF
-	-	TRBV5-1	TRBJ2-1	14	TGCGCCAGCAGCTTGTTAGCGACTCACAATGAGCAGTTCTTC	CASSLLATHNEQFF
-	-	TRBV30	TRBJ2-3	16	TGTGCCTGGAGTAAGGGGGAGGGAGCCAGCACAGATACGCAGTATTTT	CAWSKGEGASTDTQYF
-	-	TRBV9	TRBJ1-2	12	TGTGCCAGCAGCAGAGCCCAGGCTGGCTACACCTTC	CASSRAQAGYTF
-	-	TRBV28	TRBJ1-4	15	TGTGCCAGCAGTTCTGCCGCAGGGTGGGATGAAAAACTGTTTTTT	CASSSAAGWDEKLFF
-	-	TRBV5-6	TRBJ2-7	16	TGTGCCAGCAGCTTGGTAGTTGGGCAGGGGTTAGCCGAGCAGTACTTC	CASSLVVGQGLAEQYF
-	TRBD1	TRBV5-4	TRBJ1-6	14	TGTGCCAGCAGCTTGGAACAGGGGAATTCACCCCTCCACTTT	CASSLEQGNSPLHF
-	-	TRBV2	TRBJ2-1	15	TGTGCCAGCAGGGTAGACCGGAGCTCCTACAATGAGCAGTTCTTC	CASRVDRSSYNEQFF
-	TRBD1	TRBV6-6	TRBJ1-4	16	TGTGCCAGCAGTTTCCGACAGGGTCCTACTAATGAAAAACTGTTTTTT	CASSFRQGPTNEKLFF
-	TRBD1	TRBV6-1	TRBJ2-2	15	TGTGCCAGCAGAGGACAGGAGATCAACACCGGGGAGCTGTTTTTT	CASRGQEINTGELFF
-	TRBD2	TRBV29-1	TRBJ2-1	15	TGCAGCGTTGACCCCTGGGGGGGCTCCTACAATGAGCAGTTCTTC	CSVDPWGGSYNEQFF
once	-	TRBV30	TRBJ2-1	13	TGTGCCTGGAATGGGGACATATACAATGAGCAGTTCTTC	CAWNGDIYNEQFF
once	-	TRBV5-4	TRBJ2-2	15	TGTGCCAGCAGCTTGGGGCTGACGAACACCGGGGAGCTGTTTTTT	CASSLGLTNTGELFF
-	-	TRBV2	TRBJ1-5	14	TGTGCCAGCAGTGGGGGTTTTAGCAATCAGCCCCAGCATTTT	CASSGGFSNQPQHF
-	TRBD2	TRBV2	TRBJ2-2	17	TGTGCCAGCAGTGAATCGCTAGCGGGCCTTAGGACCGGGGAGCTGTTTTTT	CASSESLAGLRTGELFF
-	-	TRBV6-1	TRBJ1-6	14	TGTGCCAGCAGTTTCAAGGAACGGGTTACACCCCTCCACTTT	CASSFKERVTPLHF
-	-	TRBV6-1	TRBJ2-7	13	TGTGCCAGCAGCTTGCTAAGCTCCTACGAGCAGTACTTC	CASSLLSSYEQYF
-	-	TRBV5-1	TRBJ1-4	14	TGCGCCAGCAGATCGACAGGAAGTAATGAAAAACTGTTTTTT	CASRSTGSNEKLFF
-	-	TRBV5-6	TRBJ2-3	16	TGTGCCAGCAGCTTGGGTCGACTAGACAGCACAGATACGCAGTATTTT	CASSLGRLDSTDTQYF
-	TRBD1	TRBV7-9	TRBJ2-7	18	TGTGCCAGCAGCTTTGGACAGGGGGTCGGGAGCAGCTCCTACGAGCAGTACTTC	CASSFGQGVGSSSYEQYF
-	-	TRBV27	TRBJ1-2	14	TGTGCCAGCAGTCAAGGACACCCTAACTATGGCTACACCTTC	CASSQGHPNYGYTF
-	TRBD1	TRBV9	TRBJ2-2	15	TGTGCCAGCAGCGTCCGGGACAGGGGATCCGGGGAGCTGTTTTTT	CASSVRDRGSGELFF
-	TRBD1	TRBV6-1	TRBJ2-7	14	TGTGCCAGCAACCAACAGGGGTCCTCCTACGAGCAGTACTTC	CASNQQGSSYEQYF
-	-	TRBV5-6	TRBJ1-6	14	TGTGCCAGCACCCCGGCCGGCCTATGGGCACCCCTCCACTTT	CASTPAGLWAPLHF
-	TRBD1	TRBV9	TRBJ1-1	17	TGTGCCAGCAGCTCTCGACAGGGCCCTCGACCCAGCACTGAAGCTTTCTTT	CASSSRQGPRPSTEAFF
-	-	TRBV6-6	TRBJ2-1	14	TGTGCCAGCAGTCTAGCAGAGAAGTACAATGAGCAGTTCTTC	CASSLAEKYNEQFF
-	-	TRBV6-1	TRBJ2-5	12	TGTGCCAGCAGTGAACAGGGGGAGACCCAGTACTTC	CASSEQGETQYF